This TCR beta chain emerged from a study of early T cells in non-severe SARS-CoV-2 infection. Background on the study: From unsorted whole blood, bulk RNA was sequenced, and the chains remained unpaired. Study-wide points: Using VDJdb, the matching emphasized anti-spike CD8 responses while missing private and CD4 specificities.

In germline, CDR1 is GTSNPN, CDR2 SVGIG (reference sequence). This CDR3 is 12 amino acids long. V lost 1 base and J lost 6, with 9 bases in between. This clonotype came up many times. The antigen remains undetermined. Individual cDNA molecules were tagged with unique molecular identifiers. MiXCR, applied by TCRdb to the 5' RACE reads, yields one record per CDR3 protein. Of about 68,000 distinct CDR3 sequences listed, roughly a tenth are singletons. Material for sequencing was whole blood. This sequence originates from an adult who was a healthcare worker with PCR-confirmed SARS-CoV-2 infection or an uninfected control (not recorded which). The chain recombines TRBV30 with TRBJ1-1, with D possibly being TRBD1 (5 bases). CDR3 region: CAWSDGGAEAFF. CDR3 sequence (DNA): TGTGCCTGGAGTGATGGGGGTGCTGAAGCTTTCTTT.